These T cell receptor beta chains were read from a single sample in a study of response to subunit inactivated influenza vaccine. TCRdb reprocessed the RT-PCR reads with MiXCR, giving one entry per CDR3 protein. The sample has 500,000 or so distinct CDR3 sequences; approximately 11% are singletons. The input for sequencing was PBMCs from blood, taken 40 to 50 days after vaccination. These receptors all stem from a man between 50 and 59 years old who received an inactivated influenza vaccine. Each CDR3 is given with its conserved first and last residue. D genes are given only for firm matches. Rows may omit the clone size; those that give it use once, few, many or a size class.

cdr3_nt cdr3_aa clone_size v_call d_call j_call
TGTGCCAGCTCCGGACAGGGGGATTCACCCCTCCACTTT CASSGQGDSPLHF . TRBV2 TRBD1 TRBJ1-6
TGTGCCAGCAGCTTAACCCGGACAGGGGTTAACAATCAGCCCCAGCATTTT CASSLTRTGVNNQPQHF . TRBV7-9 TRBD1 TRBJ1-5
TGCGCCAGCAGCCAAGAGGACAGGGGGGGAGATACGCAGTATTTT CASSQEDRGGDTQYF few TRBV4-3 TRBD1 TRBJ2-3
TGCAGTGCTAGTTCGCCCGTGGCCCCTCAGAACTCCTACGAGCAGTACTTC CSASSPVAPQNSYEQYF few TRBV20-1 . TRBJ2-7
TGTGCCAGCAGCTCGGGACACTCCAGAGAGACCCAGTACTTC CASSSGHSRETQYF many TRBV5-5 . TRBJ2-5
TGTGCCAGCAGTTACGTCGGCGGGGGGACCTACAATGAGCAGTTCTTC CASSYVGGGTYNEQFF . TRBV6-5 TRBD2 TRBJ2-1
TGTGCCACCAGTGACCGGGACAGGGGCGATAATGAGCAGTTCTTC CATSDRDRGDNEQFF . TRBV24-1 TRBD1 TRBJ2-1
TGTGCCACCAGCAGAGAGAATGGCGCCTACGAGCAGTACTTC CATSRENGAYEQYF many TRBV15 . TRBJ2-7
TGTGCCAGCAGCTTCAGGGCCGGGGAGACCCAGTACTTC CASSFRAGETQYF few TRBV11-2 . TRBJ2-5
TGTGCCAGTAGTATAGGTGCGGGGAAAGACAATGAGCAGTTCTTC CASSIGAGKDNEQFF . TRBV19 . TRBJ2-1
TGTGCCAGCTCACCTATCTCCGGGACTAGCGGGGGGAATGAGCAGTTCTTC CASSPISGTSGGNEQFF . TRBV18 TRBD2 TRBJ2-1
TGCAGTGCTAGTGTGGTCCTGGCAGGGAGGTACGAGCAGTACTTC CSASVVLAGRYEQYF few TRBV20-1 . TRBJ2-7
. CASSQDWAVAGGNIQYF many TRBV3-2 . TRBJ2-4
TGTGCCAGCAGCCACTACAGGACAGGAAAGGACATTCAGTACTTC CASSHYRTGKDIQYF . TRBV7-2 TRBD1 TRBJ2-4
TGTGCCAGCAGCTTAGGAGAAGGCCGGTGGACAGATACGCAGTATTTT CASSLGEGRWTDTQYF many TRBV11-2 . TRBJ2-3
TGCAGTGCCCTGGCGGGGTGGGAGTTCTTC CSALAGWEFF . TRBV20-1 . TRBJ2-1
TGTGCCAGCAGCGCGGGACATTCCTCCGGAAACATTCAGTACTTC CASSAGHSSGNIQYF few TRBV7-2 . TRBJ2-4
TGTGCCAGCAGCTTGCTAAGTGCAGTCACCGGGGAGCTGTTTTTT CASSLLSAVTGELFF . TRBV7-2 . TRBJ2-2
TGTGCCAGCAGCTTTAGGCGGAATTCACCCCTCCACTTT CASSFRRNSPLHF many TRBV7-2 . TRBJ1-6
TGTGCCAGCAGCTTAACCCCTTGGAACACTGAAGCTTTCTTT CASSLTPWNTEAFF few TRBV7-9 . TRBJ1-1
TGCGCCAGCAGCCAAGATTTATCGTCTCAGGGAGATACGCAGTATTTT CASSQDLSSQGDTQYF many TRBV4-3 . TRBJ2-3
TGTGCCATCAGCCCGGATTACGAGCAGTACTTC CAISPDYEQYF many TRBV10-3 . TRBJ2-7
TGTGCCAGCAGTTACCTATCGGGGGGGCTGGATACGCAGTATTTT CASSYLSGGLDTQYF . TRBV6-2/TRBV6-3 TRBD2 TRBJ2-3
TGTGCCAGCAGTCCCGGACAGGGGGTCACAGATACGCAGTATTTT CASSPGQGVTDTQYF many TRBV12-3/TRBV12-4 TRBD1 TRBJ2-3
TGTGCCATCAACCCAGGACAGGGTAGGAATGAGCAGTTCTTC CAINPGQGRNEQFF . TRBV10-3 TRBD1 TRBJ2-1
TGTGCCAGCAGTGGGGGGTATCAGCCCCAGCATTTT CASSGGYQPQHF few TRBV12-3/TRBV12-4 . TRBJ1-5
TGCAGCTTCACGGACAGGTCTAGATACGAGCAGTACTTC CSFTDRSRYEQYF few TRBV29-1 TRBD1 TRBJ2-7
TGTGCCACCAGCAGAGGTTCCAGGCAGGGGAGTCCCTACGAGCAGTACTTC CATSRGSRQGSPYEQYF few TRBV15 . TRBJ2-7
TGCAGTGCTAGAGACCACCAGGGGAGCTCCTACGAGCAGTACTTC CSARDHQGSSYEQYF . TRBV20-1 . TRBJ2-7
TGTGCCAGCAGGGCGACAAACTACGAGCAGTACTTC CASRATNYEQYF many TRBV28 . TRBJ2-7
TGTGCCAGCTCAGTTAAGGGGGCGGCTTCCTACGAGCAGTACTTC CASSVKGAASYEQYF . TRBV18 TRBD1 TRBJ2-7
TGCAGTGCCCCCGAGAAAACCTACGAGCAGTACTTC CSAPEKTYEQYF . TRBV20-1 . TRBJ2-7
TGTGCCAGCAGGGGGGACTCCAACACAGATACGCAGTATTTT CASRGDSNTDTQYF few TRBV2 . TRBJ2-3
TGTGCCAGCGTAAGTGGACTAGCGGGAGTATCGGGGGCCAACGTCCTGACTTTC CASVSGLAGVSGANVLTF many TRBV12-3/TRBV12-4 TRBD2 TRBJ2-6
TGCGCCAGCAGCCAAGGGGACCAGAGCTCCTACGAGCAGTACTTC CASSQGDQSSYEQYF . TRBV4-3 . TRBJ2-7
TGTGCCAGCAGCAAATCTGTTTCTAGCGGGAGTCCCTACAATGAGCAGTTCTTC CASSKSVSSGSPYNEQFF few TRBV21-1 . TRBJ2-1
TGCAGTGTCCCGGACAGGGGCGACCAGCCCCAGCATTTT CSVPDRGDQPQHF . TRBV20-1 TRBD1 TRBJ1-5
TGTGCCAGCAGCCGTGTCCGCGGCGAGCAGTACTTC CASSRVRGEQYF . TRBV3-1 . TRBJ2-7
TGTGCCAGCAGTGAGGGTGAGGGGGGAGATCAGCCCCAGCATTTT CASSEGEGGDQPQHF once TRBV2 . TRBJ1-5
TGTGCCAGCAGCCAAGAATCGGCGGGTCAGCCCCAGCATTTT CASSQESAGQPQHF . TRBV3-1 . TRBJ1-5
TGTGCCAGCAGCCCGGACGGATACAGCACAGATACGCAGTATTTT CASSPDGYSTDTQYF few TRBV7-9 . TRBJ2-3
TGTGCCACCAGTGATCACTTGTCGACCTCCGGGACTCAAAAGGGGCAGTTCTTC CATSDHLSTSGTQKGQFF few TRBV24-1 . TRBJ2-1
TGTGCCAGCAGGCAGGGGATGAACACTGAAGCTTTCTTT CASRQGMNTEAFF few TRBV12-3/TRBV12-4 . TRBJ1-1